The entry below gives a single T cell receptor beta chain sequence along with its context. What it binds is not known. The method was immunoSEQ multiplex PCR; TCRdb's version includes in-frame clones alone and lacks a portion of them. The repertoire has roughly 57,000 clones, about 64% of them found once; the top ten carry roughly 15%. The sample belongs to a study of T cell clones after liver transplantation. About the research overall: Subjects received no induction therapy and standard immunosuppression until randomization at 12-24 months post-transplant.

Regarding the study as a whole: Compared with third party-reactive sequences, donor-reactive ones declined more, independent of withdrawal success. Migration into the graft, not deletion, may explain lost graft donor-reactive T cells.

The receptor was derived from a human donor who received a liver transplant. Here the sequenced sample was CD4+ T cells from blood, taken before liver transplant.

CDR3 loop: CSVDSQGSYEQYF. DNA of the CDR3: TGCAGCGTTGACTCACAGGGATCCTACGAGCAGTACTTC. The chain combines TRBV29-1 with TRBJ2-7, with TRBD1 as a possible D gene (6 bases). V was pared by 3 bases and J by 1 base, with 10 bases between. The CDR3 loop spans 13 amino acids. The germline V gene has CDR1 SQVTM and CDR2 ANQGSEA.